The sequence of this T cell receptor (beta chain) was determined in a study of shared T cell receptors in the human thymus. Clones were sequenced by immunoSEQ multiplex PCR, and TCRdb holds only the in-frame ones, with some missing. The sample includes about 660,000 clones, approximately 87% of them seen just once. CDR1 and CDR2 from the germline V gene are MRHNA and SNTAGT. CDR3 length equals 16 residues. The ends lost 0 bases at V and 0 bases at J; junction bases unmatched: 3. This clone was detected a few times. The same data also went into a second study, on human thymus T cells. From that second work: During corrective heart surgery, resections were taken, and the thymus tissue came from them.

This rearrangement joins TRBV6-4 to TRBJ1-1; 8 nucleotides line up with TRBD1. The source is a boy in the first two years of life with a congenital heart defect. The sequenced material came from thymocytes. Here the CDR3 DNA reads TGTGCCAGCAGTGACTCCCGGACAGGGATGAACACTGAAGCTTTCTTT. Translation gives CASSDSRTGMNTEAFF.